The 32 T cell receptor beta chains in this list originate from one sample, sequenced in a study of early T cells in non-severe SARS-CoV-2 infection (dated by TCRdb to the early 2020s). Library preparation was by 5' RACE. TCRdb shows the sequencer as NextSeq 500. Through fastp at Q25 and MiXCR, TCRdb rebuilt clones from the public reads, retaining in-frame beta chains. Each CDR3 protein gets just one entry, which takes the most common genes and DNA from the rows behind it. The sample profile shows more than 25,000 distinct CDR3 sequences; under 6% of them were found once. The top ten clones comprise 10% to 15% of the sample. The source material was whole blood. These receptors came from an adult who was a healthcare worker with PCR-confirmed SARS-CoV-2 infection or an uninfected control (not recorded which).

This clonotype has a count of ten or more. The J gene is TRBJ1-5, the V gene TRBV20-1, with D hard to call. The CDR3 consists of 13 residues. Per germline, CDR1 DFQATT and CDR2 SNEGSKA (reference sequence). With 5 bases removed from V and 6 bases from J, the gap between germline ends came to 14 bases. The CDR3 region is CSAPTRKGQPQHF. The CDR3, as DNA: TGCAGTGCTCCGACACGCAAGGGTCAGCCCCAGCATTTT.

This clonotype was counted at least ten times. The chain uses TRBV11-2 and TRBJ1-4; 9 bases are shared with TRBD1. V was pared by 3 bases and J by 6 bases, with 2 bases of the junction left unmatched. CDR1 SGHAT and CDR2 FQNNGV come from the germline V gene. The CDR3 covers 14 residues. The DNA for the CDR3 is TGTGCCAGCAGCTTCCGGGACAGGGATGAAAAACTGTTTTTT. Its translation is CASSFRDRDEKLFF.

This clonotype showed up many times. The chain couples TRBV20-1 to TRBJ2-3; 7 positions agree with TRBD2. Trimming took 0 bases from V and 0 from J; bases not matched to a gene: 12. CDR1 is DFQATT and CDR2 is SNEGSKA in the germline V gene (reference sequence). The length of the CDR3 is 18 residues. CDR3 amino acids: CSARDVASSGRSTDTQYF. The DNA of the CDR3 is TGCAGTGCTAGAGATGTAGCGTCTAGCGGCCGTAGCACAGATACGCAGTATTTT.

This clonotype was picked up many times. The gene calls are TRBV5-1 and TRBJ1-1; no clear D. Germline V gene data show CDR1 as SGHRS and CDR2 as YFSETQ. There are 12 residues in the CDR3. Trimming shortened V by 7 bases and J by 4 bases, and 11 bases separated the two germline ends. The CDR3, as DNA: TGCGCCAGCGGTACTGAGGGCACTGAAGCTTTCTTT. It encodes CASGTEGTEAFF.

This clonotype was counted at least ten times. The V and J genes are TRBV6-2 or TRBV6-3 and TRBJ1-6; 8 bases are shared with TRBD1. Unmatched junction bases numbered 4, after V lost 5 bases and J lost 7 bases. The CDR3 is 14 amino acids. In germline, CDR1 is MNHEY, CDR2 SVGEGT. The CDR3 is CASSLTGENSPLHF. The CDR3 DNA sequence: TGTGCCAGCAGTCTGACAGGGGAAAATTCACCCCTCCACTTT.

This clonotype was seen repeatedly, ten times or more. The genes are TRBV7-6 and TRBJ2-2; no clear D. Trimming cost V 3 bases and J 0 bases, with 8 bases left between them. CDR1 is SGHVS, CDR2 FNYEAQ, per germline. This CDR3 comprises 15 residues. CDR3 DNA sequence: TGTGCCAGCAGCTTTTTTCATCCGAACACCGGGGAGCTGTTTTTT. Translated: CASSFFHPNTGELFF.

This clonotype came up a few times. The CDR3 bases are TGTGCCACCAGCAGAGATCTCAATCAGCCCCAGCATTTT. Its protein product is CATSRDLNQPQHF. The V and J genes are TRBV15 and TRBJ1-5, with D uncertain. Germline CDR1 LNHNV, CDR2 YYDKDF (reference sequence). V lost 0 bases and J 3 bases, leaving 3 bases between the germline ends. This CDR3 region has 13 residues.

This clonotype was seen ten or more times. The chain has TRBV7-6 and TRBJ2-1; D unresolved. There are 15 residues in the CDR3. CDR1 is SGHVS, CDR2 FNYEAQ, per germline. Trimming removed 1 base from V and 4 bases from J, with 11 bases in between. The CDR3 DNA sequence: TGTGCCAGCAGCTTAGACCCCTACAGATACAATGAGCAGTTCTTC. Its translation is CASSLDPYRYNEQFF.

The CDR3 loop is CASRKRDYGYTF. CDR3 DNA: TGTGCCAGCCGTAAGAGGGACTATGGCTACACCTTC. V and J are TRBV6-6 and TRBJ1-2; D remains ambiguous. The CDR3 is 12 amino acids. The V gene lost 8 bases and the J gene lost 3 bases, with 10 bases spanning the gap. Germline V gene sequence: CDR1 MNHNY, CDR2 SVGAGI (reference sequence).

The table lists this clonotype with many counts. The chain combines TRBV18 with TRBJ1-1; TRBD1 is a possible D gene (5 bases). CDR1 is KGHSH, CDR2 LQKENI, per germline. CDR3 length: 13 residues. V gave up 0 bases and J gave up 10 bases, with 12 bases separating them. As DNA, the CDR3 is TGTGCCAGCTCACCACCGGGACCCGGAGGAGCTTTCTTT. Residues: CASSPPGPGGAFF.

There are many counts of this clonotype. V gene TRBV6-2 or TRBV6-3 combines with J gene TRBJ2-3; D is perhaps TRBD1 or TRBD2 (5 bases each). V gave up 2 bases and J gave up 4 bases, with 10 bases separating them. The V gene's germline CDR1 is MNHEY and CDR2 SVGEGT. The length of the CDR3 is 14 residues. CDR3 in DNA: TGTGCCAGCAGTTACACCCAGGGAGCAGATACGCAGTATTTT. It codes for CASSYTQGADTQYF.

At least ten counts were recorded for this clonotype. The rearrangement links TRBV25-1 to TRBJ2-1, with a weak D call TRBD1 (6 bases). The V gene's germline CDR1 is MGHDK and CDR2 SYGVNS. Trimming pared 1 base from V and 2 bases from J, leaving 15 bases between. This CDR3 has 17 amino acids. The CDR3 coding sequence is TGTGCCAGCAGTGAATCCCCCCTAGCAGGGGCCTACAATGAGCAGTTCTTC. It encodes CASSESPLAGAYNEQFF. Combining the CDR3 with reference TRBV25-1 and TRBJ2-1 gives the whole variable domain EADIYQTPRYLVIGTGKKITLECSQTMGHDKMYWYQQDPGMELHLIHYSYGVNSTEKGDLSSESTVSRIRTEHFPLTLESARPSHTSQYLCASSESPLAGAYNEQFFGPGTRLTVL.

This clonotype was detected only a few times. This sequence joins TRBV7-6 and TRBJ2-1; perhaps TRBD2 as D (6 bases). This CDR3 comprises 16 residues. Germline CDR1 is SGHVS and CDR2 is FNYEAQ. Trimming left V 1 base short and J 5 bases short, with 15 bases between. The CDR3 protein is CASSLEVTRENNEQFF. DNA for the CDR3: TGTGCCAGCAGCTTAGAGGTGACTAGGGAGAACAATGAGCAGTTCTTC.

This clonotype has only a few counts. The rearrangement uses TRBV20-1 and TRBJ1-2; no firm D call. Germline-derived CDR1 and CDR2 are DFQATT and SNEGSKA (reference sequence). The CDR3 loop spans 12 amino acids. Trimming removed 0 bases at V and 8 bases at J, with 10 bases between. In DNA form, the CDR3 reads TGCAGTGCTAGAGATCTGGAGGACGGCTACACCTTC. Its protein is CSARDLEDGYTF.

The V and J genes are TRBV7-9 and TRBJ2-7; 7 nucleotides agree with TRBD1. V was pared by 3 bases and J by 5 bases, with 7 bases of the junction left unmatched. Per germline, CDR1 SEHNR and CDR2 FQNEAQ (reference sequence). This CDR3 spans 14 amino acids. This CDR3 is CASSLRQGRDEQYF. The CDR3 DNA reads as TGTGCCAGCAGCTTGAGACAGGGACGGGACGAGCAGTACTTC.

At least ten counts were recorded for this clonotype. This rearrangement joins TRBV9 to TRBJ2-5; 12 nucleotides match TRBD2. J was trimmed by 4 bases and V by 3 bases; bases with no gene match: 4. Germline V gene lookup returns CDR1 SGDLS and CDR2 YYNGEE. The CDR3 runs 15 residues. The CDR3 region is CASSALAGGRETQYF. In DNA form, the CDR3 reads TGTGCCAGCAGCGCGCTAGCGGGGGGGAGAGAGACCCAGTACTTC.

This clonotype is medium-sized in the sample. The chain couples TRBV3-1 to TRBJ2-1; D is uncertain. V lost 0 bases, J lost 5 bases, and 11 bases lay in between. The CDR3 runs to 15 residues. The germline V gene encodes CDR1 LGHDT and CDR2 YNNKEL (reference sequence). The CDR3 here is CASSQDIRRNNEQFF. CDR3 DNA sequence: TGTGCCAGCAGCCAAGATATTCGAAGAAACAATGAGCAGTTCTTC.

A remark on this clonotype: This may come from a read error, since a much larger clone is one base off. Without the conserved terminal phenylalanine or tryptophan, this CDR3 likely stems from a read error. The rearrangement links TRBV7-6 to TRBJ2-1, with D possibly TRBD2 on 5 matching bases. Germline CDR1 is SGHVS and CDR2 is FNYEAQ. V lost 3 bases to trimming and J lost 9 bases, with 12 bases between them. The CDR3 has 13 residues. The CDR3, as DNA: TGTGCCAGCAGCTTTGGGCCTGGAGGTGAGCAGTTCATC. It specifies CASSFGPGGEQFI.

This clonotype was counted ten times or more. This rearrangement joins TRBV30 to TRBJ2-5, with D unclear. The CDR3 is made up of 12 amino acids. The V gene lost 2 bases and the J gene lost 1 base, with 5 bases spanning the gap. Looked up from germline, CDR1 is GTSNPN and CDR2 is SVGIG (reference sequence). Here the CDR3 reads CAWSPLQETQYF. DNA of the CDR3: TGTGCCTGGAGTCCCCTCCAAGAGACCCAGTACTTC. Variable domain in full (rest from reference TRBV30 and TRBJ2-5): SQTIHQWPATLVQPVGSPLSLECTVEGTSNPNLYWYRQAAGRGLQLLFYSVGIGQISSEVPQNLSASRPQDRQFILSSKKLLLSDSGFYLCAWSPLQETQYFGPGTRLLVL.

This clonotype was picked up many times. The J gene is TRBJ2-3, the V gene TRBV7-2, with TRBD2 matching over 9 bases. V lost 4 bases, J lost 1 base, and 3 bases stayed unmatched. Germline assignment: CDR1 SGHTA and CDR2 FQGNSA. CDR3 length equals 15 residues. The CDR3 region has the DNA TGTGCCAGCAGCTCTAGCGGGGTGGGCACAGATACGCAGTATTTT. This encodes CASSSSGVGTDTQYF.

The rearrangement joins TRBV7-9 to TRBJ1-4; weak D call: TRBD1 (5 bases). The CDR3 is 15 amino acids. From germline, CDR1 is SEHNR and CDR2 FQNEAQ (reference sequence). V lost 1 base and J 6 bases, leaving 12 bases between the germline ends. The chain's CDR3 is CASSLVGTADEKLFF. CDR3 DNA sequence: TGTGCCAGCAGCTTAGTGGGGACTGCGGATGAAAAACTGTTTTTT.

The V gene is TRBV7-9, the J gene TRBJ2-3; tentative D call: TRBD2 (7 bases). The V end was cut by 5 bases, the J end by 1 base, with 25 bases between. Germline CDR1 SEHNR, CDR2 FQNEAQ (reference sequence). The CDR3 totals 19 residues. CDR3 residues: CASSDLLRRGPTRTDTQYF. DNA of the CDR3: TGTGCCAGCAGCGACCTACTCCGGCGGGGGCCGACCCGCACAGATACGCAGTATTTT.

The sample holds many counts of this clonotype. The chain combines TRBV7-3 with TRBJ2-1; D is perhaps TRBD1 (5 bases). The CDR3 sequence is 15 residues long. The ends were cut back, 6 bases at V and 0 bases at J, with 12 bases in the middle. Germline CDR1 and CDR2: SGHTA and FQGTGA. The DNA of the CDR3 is TGTGCCAGCAGGCCACATGACAGCTCCTACAATGAGCAGTTCTTC. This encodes CASRPHDSSYNEQFF.

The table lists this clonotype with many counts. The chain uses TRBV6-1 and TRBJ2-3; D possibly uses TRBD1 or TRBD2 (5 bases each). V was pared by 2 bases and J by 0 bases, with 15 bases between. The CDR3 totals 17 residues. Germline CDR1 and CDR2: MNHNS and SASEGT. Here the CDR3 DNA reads TGTGCCAGCAGTGAACTAACCGGGGCTGCTAGCACAGATACGCAGTATTTT. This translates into CASSELTGAASTDTQYF.

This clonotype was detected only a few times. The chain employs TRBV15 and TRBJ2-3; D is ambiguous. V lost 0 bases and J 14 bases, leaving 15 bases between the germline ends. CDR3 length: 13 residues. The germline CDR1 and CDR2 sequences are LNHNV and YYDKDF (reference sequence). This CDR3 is CATSRDHRAQLYF. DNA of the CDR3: TGTGCCACCAGCAGAGATCATCGAGCCCAACTGTATTTT.

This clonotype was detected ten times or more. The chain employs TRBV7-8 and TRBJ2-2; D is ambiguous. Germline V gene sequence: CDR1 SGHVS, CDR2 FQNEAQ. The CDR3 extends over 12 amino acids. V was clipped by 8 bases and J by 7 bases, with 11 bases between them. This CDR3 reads CASGPVSGELFF. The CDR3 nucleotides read TGTGCCAGCGGCCCGGTTAGCGGGGAGCTGTTTTTT.

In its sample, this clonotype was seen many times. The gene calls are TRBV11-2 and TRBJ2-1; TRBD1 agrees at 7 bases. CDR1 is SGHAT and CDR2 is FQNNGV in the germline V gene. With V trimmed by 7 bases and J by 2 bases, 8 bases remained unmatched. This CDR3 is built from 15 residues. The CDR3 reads CASTIAGQAYNEQFF. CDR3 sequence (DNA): TGTGCCAGCACCATCGCTGGACAGGCCTACAATGAGCAGTTCTTC.

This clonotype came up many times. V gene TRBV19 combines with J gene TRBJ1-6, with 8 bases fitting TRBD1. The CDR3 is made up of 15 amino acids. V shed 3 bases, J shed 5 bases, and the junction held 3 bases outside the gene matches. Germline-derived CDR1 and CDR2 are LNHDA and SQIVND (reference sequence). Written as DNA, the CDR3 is TGTGCCAGTAGTATGGGGACAGGAAATAATTCACCCCTCCACTTT. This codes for CASSMGTGNNSPLHF.

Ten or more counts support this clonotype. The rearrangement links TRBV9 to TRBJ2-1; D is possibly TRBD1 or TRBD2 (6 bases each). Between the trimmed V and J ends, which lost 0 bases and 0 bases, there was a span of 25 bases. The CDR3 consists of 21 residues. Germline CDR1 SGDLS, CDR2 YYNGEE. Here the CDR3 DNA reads TGTGCCAGCAGCGTAGAGAGGGGGGATCCCCTCCTTTTAAGCTCCTACAATGAGCAGTTCTTC. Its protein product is CASSVERGDPLLLSSYNEQFF.

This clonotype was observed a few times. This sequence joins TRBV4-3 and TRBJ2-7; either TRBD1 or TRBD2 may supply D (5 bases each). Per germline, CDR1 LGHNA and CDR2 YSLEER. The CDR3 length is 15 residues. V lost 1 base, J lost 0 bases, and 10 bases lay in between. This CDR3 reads CASSQAPGSSYEQYF. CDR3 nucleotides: TGCGCCAGCAGCCAAGCCCCAGGGAGCTCCTACGAGCAGTACTTC.

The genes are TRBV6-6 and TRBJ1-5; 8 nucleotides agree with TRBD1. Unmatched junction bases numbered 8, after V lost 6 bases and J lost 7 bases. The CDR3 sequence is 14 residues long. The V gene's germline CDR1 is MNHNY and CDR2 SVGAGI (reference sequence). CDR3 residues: CASSDQTGDQPQHF. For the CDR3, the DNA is TGTGCCAGCAGCGATCAGACAGGGGACCAGCCCCAGCATTTT.

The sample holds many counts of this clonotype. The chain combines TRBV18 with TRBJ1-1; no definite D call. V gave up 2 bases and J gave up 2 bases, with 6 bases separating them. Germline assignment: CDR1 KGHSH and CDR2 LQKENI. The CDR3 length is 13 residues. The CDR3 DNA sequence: TGTGCCAGCTCACCAATCCTAAACACTGAAGCTTTCTTT. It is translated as CASSPILNTEAFF.